This TCR beta chain came from a study of shared clonotypes between healthy human individuals. V trimming: 3 bases; J trimming: 9 bases; junction bases outside the gene matches: 0. This CDR3 contains 11 residues. Germline CDR1 MDHEN, CDR2 SYDVKM. Profiling relied on immunoSEQ multiplex PCR, and the TCRdb table lists in-frame clones only, not all of them. This sample has about 2.1 million clones, with 93% found just once. Naive CD8 populations comprised CD45RO-negative cells positively selected for CCR7, excluding terminally differentiated effector memory CD45RA+ cells. Specimen: naive CD8+ T cells from PBMCs. The rearrangement links TRBV28 to TRBJ2-5, with TRBD1 matching over 8 bases. The clonotype was recovered from a man between 18 and 35 years old in good health. Some clones in this sample may be carry-over from other donors' samples. This CDR3 reads CASSLGQAQYF. CDR3 coding DNA: TGTGCCAGCAGTTTGGGACAGGCCCAGTACTTC.